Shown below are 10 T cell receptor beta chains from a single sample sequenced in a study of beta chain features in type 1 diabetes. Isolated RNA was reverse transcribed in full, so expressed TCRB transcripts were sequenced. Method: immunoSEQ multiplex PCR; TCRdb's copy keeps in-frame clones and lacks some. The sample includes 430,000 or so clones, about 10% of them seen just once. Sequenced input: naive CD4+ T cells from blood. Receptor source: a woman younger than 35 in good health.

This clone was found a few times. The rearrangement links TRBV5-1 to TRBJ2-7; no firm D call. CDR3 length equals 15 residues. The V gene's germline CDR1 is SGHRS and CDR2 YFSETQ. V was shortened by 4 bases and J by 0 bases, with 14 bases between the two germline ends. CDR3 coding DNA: TGCGCCAGCAGCCCTTACGATGGGGACTCCTACGAGCAGTACGTC. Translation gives CASSPYDGDSYEQYV.

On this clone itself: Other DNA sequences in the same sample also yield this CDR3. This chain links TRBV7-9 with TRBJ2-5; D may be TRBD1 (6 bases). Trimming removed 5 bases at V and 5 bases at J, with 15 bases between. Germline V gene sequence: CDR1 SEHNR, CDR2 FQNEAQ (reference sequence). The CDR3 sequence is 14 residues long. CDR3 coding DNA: TGTGCCAGCAGCCTATCAGGGGCCGGGGAGACCCAGTACTTC. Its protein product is CASSLSGAGETQYF.

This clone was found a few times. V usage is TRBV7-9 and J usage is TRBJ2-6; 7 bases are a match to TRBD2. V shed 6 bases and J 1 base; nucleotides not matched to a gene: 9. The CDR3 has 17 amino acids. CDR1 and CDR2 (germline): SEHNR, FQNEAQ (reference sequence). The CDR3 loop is CASRPSGLNSGANVLTF. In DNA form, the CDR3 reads TGTGCCAGCAGACCTTCGGGACTAAATTCTGGGGCCAACGTCCTGACTTTC.

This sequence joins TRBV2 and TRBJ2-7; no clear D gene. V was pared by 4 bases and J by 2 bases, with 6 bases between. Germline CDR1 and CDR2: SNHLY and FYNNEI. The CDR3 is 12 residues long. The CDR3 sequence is CASSAKTYEQYV. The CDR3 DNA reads TGTGCCAGCAGTGCAAAAACCTACGAGCAGTACGTC.

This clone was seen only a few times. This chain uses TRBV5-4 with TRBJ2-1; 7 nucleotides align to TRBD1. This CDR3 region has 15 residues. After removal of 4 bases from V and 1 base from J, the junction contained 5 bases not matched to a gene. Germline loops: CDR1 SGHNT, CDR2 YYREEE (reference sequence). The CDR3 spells CASSQDRPSYNEQFF. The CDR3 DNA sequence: TGTGCCAGCAGCCAGGACAGGCCTTCCTACAATGAGCAGTTCTTC.

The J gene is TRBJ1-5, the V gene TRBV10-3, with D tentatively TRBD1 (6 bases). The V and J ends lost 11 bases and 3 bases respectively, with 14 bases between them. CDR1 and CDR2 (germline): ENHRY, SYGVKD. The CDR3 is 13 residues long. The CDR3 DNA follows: TGTGCCGCCCAAAGGGGGAACAATCAGCCCCAGCATTTT. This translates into CAAQRGNNQPQHF.

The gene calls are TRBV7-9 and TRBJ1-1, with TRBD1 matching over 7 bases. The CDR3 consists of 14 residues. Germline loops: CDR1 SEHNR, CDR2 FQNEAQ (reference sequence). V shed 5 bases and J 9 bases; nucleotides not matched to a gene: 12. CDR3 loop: CASSERTGDPKAFF. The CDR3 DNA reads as TGTGCCAGCAGCGAGAGAACAGGGGATCCGAAAGCTTTCTTT.

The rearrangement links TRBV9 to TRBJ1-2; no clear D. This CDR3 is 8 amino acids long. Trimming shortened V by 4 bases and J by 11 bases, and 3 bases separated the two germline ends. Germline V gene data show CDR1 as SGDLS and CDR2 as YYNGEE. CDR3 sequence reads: CASSPYTF. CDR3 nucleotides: TGTGCCAGCAGCCCGTACACCTTC.

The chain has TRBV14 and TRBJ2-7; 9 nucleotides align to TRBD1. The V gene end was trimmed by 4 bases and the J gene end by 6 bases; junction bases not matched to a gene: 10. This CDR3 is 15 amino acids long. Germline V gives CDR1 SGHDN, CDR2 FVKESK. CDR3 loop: CASSLGQGRVAEQYF. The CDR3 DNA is TGTGCCAGCAGCCTCGGACAGGGGAGAGTGGCCGAGCAGTACTTC.

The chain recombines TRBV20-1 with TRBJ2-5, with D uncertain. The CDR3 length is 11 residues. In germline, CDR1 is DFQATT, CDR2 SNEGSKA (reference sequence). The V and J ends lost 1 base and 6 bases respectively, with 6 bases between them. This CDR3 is CSARVTQTQYF. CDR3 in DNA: TGCAGTGCTAGAGTGACGCAGACCCAGTACTTC.